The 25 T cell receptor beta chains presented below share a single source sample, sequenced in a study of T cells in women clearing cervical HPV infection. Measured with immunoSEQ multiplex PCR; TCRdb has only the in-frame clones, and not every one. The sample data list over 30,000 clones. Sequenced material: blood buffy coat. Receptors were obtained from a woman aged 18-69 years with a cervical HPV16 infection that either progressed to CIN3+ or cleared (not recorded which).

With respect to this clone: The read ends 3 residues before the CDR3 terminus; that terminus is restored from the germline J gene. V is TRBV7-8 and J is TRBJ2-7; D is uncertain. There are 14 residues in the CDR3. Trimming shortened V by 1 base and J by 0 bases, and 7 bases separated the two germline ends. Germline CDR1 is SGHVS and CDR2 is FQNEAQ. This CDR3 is CASSLGRISYEQYF. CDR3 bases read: TGTGCCAGCAGCTTAGGGCGGATCTCCTACGAG. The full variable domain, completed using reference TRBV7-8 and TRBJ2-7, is GAGVSQSPRYKVAKRGQDVALRCDPISGHVSLFWYQQALGQGPEFLTYFQNEAQLDKSGLPSDRFFAERPEGSVSTLKIQRTQQEDSAVYLCASSLGRISYEQYFGPGTRLTVT.

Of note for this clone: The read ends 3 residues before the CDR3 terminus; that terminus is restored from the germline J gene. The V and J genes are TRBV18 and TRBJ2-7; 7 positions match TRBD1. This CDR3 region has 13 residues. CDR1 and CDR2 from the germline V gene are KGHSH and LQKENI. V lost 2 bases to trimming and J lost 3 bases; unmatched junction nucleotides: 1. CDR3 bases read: TGTGCCAGCTCACCAGACAGGGACTACGAG. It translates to CASSPDRDYE. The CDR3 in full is CASSPDRDYEQYF.

The part of the CDR3 DNA that was read is TGTGCCAGCAGGGGACAGACCTACGAG. This sequence encodes CASRGQTYE. The whole CDR3 region reads CASRGQTYEQYF. This sequence joins TRBV7-6 and TRBJ2-7, with 7 nucleotides matching TRBD1. The read stops 3 residues short of the end of the CDR3; the missing end is completed from the germline J gene. The CDR3 runs to 12 residues. The V and J ends lost 6 bases and 2 bases, in that order; junction bases with no gene match: 1. The germline V gene encodes CDR1 SGHVS and CDR2 FNYEAQ.

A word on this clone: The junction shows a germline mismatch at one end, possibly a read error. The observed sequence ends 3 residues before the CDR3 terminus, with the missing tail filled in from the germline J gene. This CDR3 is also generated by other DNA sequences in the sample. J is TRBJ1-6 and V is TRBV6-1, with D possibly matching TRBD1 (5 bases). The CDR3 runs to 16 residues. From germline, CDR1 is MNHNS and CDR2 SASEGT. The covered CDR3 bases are TGTGCCAGCAGTGAAATGCGGGGCTCCTATAATTCGCCC. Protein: CASSEMRGSYNSP. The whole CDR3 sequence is CASSEMRGSYNSPLHF.

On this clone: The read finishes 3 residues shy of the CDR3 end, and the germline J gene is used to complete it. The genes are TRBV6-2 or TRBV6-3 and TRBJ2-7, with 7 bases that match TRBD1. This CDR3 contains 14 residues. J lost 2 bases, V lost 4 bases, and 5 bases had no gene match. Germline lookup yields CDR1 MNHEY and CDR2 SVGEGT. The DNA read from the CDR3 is TGTGCCAGCAGTTCAAGGGACAGCCCCTACGAG. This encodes CASSSRDSPYE. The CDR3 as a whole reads CASSSRDSPYEQYF.

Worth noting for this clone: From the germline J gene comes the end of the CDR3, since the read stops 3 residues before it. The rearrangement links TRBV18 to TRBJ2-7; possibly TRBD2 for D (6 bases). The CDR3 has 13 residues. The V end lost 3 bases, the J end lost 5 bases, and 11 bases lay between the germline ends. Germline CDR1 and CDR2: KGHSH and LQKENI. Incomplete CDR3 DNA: TGTGCCAGCTCACCCGGTGGGGGGAACGAG. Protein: CASSPGGGNE. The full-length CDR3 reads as CASSPGGGNEQYF.

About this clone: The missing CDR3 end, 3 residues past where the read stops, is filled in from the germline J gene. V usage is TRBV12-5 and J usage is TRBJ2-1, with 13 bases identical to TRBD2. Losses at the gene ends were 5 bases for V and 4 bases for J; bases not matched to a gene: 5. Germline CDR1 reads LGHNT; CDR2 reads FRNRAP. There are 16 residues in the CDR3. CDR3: CASGPRGLAGYNEQFF. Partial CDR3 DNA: TGTGCTAGTGGTCCCCGGGGACTAGCGGGATACAATGAG.

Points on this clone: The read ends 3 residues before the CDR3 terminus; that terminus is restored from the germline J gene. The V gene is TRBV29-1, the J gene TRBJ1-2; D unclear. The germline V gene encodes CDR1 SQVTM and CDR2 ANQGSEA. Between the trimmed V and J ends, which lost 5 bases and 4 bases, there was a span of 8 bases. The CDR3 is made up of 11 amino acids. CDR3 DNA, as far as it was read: TGCAGCGTTCAACGGGGCTATGGC. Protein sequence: CSVQRGYG. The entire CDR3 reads CSVQRGYGYTF.

CDR3 DNA (partial): TGTGCCAGCAGCTCCGGACAGGGGAGGTCACCA. Encoded protein: CASSSGQGRSP. The complete CDR3 sequence is CASSSGQGRSPLFF. The V gene is TRBV7-9, the J gene TRBJ1-4; 9 bases align to TRBD1. From the germline J gene comes the end of the CDR3, since the read stops 3 residues before it. There are 14 residues in the CDR3. The germline CDR1 and CDR2 sequences are SEHNR and FQNEAQ (reference sequence).

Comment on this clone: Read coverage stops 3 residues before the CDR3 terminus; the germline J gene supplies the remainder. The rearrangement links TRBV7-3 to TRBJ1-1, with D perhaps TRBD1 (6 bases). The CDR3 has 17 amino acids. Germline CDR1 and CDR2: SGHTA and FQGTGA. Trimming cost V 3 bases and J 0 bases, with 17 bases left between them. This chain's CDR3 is CASSFPLRGAVNTEAFF. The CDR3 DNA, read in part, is TGTGCCAGCAGCTTCCCCCTCCGGGGGGCAGTGAACACTGAA.

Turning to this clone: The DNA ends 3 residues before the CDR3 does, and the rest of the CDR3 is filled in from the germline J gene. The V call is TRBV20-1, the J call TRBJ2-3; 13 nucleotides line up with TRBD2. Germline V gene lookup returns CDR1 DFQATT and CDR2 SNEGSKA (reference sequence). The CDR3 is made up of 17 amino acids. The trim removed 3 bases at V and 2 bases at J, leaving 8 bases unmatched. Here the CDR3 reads CSASARLAGGPTDTQYF. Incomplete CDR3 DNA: TGCAGTGCTAGCGCCAGACTAGCGGGGGGACCCACAGATACG.

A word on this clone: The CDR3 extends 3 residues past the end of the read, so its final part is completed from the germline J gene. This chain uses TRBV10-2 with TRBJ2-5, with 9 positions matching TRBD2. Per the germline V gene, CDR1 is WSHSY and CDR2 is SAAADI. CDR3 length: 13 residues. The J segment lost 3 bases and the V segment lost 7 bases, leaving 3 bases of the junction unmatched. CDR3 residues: CASNLAGEETQYF. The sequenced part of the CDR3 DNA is TGCGCCAGCAACTTAGCGGGGGAAGAGACC.

CDR3 in amino acids: CASSLTRTGAYEQYF. The part of the CDR3 DNA that was read is TGTGCCAGCAGCCTAACGAGGACAGGGGCCTACGAG. The chain uses TRBV7-6 and TRBJ2-7, with TRBD1 matching 9 bases. From the germline J gene comes the end of the CDR3, since the read stops 3 residues before it. The germline V gene encodes CDR1 SGHVS and CDR2 FNYEAQ. After removal of 5 bases from V and 2 bases from J, the junction contained 7 bases not matched to a gene. The CDR3 sequence is 15 residues long.

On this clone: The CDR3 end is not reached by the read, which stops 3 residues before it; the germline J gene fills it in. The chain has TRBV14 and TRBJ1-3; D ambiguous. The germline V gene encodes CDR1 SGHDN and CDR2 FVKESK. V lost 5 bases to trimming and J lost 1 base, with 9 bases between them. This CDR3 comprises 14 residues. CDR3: CASSAQYSGNTIYF. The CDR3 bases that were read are TGTGCCAGCAGCGCACAGTATTCTGGAAACACC.

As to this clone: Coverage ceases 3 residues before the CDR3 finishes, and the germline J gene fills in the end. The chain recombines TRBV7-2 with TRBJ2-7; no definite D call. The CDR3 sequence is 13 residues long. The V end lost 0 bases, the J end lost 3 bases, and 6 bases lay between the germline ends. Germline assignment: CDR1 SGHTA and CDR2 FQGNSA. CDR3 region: CASSLAALYEQYF. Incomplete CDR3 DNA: TGTGCCAGCAGCTTAGCTGCACTCTACGAG.

The CDR3 is CASTGGSKETQYF. CDR3 bases read: TGTGCCAGTACGGGGGGCAGCAAAGAGACC. The chain links TRBV19 to TRBJ2-5; perhaps TRBD2 as D (7 bases). Sequencing ends 3 residues short of the CDR3 end; the germline J gene provides the rest. The CDR3 contains 13 residues. Between the trimmed V and J ends, which lost 7 bases and 3 bases, there was a span of 12 bases. Germline V gene lookup returns CDR1 LNHDA and CDR2 SQIVND (reference sequence).

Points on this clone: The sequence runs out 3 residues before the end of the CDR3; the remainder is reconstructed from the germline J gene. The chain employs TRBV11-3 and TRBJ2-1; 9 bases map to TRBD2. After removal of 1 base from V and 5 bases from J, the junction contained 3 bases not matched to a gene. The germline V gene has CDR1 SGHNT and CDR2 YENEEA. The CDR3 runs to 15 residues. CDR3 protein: CASSLGSGGDNEQFF. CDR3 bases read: TGTGCCAGCAGCTTAGGTAGCGGGGGAGACAATGAG.

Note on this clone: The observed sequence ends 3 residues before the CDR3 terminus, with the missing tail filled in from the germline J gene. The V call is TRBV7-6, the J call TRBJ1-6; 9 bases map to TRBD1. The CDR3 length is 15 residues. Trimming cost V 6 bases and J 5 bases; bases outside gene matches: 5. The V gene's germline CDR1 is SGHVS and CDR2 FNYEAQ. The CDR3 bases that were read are TGTGCCAGCAGATACCGGGACAGGGATAATTCACCC. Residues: CASRYRDRDNSP. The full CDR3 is CASRYRDRDNSPLHF. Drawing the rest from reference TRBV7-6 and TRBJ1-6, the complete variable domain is GAGVSQSPRYKVTKRGQDVALRCDPISGHVSLYWYRQALGQGPEFLTYFNYEAQQDKSGLPNDRFSAERPEGSISTLTIQRTEQRDSAMYRCASRYRDRDNSPLHFGNGTRLTVT.

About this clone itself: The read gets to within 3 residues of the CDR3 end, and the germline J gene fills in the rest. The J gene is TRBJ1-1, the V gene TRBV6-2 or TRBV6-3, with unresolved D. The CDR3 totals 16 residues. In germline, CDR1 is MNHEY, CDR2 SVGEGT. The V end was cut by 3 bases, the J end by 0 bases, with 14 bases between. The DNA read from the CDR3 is TGTGCCAGCAGTTATCCGGCCCCGGGTCTGAACACTGAA. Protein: CASSYPAPGLNTE. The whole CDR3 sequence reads CASSYPAPGLNTEAFF.

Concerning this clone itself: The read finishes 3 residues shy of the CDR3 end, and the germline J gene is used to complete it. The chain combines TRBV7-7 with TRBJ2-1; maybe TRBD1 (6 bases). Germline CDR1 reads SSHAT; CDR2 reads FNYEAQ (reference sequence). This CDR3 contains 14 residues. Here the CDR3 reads CASSQGRRYNEQFF. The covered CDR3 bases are TGTGCTAGCTCTCAGGGGCGGAGGTACAATGAG.

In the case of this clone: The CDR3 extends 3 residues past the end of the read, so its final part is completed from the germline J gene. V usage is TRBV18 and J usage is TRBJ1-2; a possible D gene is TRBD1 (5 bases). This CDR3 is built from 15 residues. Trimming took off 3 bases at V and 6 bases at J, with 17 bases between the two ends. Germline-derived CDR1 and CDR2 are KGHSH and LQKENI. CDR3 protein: CASSPDNGFVNGYTF. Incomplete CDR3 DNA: TGTGCCAGCTCACCGGACAATGGCTTTGTGAATGGC. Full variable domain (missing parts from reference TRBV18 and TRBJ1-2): NAGVMQNPRHLVRRRGQEARLRCSPMKGHSHVYWYRQLPEEGLKFMVYLQKENIIDESGMPKERFSAEFPKEGPSILRIQQVVRGDSAAYFCASSPDNGFVNGYTFGSGTRLTVV.

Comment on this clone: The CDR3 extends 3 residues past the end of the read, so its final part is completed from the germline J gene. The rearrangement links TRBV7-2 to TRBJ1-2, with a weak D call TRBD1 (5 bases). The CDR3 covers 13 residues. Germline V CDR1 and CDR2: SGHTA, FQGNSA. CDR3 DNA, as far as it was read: TGTGCCAGCAGCCCCTACCGCGGGGGAGGC. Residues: CASSPYRGGG. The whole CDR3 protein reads CASSPYRGGGYTF.

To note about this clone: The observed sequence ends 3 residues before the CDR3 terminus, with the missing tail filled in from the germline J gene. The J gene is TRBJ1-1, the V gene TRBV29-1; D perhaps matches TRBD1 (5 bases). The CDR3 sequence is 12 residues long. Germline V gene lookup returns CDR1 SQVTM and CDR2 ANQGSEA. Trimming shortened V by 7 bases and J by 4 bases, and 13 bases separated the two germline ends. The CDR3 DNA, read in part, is TGCAGCGCCCTGGCAGGGTTCACTGAA. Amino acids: CSALAGFTE. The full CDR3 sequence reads CSALAGFTEAFF.

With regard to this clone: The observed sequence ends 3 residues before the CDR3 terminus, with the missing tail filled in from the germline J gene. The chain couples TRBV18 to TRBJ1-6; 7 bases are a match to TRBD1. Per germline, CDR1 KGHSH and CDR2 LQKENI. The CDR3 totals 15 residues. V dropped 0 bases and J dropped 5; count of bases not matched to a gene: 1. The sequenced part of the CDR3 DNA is TGTGCCAGCTCACCACCAGGGACAGATAATTCACCC. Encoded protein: CASSPPGTDNSP. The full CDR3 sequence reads CASSPPGTDNSPLHF.

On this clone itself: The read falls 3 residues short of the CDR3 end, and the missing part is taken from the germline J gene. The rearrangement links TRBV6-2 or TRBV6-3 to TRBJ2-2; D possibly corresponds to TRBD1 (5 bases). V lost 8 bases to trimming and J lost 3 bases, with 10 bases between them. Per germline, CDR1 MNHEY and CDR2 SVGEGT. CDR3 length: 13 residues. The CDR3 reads CASGWGYTGELFF. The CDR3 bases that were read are TGTGCCAGCGGGTGGGGCTACACCGGGGAG.